The T cell receptor (beta chain) described here comes from a study of CD8 T cells in ankylosing spondylitis. A few counts support this clonotype. Quantitative molecular-barcoded 5'-RACE generated the TCR beta libraries. TCRdb called the 5' RACE reads again in MiXCR, with one record for every CDR3 protein. The sample consists of about 92,000 distinct CDR3 sequences, around 9.4% of them appearing once. Germline CDR1 and CDR2: GTSNPN and SVGIG (reference sequence). This CDR3 spans 19 amino acids. V was clipped by 1 base and J by 0 bases; unmatched bases: 17. Specimen: blood, either unsorted or a sorted T cell fraction (not recorded which). The genes are TRBV30 and TRBJ1-1; 7 nucleotides line up with TRBD1. This clonotype was sampled from a male donor with ankylosing spondylitis or in good health (not recorded which). The CDR3 DNA follows: TGTGCCTGGAGTGCCAGAAAAGGGGGCGCTGACCTCTTGAACACTGAAGCTTTCTTT. This translates into CAWSARKGGADLLNTEAFF.